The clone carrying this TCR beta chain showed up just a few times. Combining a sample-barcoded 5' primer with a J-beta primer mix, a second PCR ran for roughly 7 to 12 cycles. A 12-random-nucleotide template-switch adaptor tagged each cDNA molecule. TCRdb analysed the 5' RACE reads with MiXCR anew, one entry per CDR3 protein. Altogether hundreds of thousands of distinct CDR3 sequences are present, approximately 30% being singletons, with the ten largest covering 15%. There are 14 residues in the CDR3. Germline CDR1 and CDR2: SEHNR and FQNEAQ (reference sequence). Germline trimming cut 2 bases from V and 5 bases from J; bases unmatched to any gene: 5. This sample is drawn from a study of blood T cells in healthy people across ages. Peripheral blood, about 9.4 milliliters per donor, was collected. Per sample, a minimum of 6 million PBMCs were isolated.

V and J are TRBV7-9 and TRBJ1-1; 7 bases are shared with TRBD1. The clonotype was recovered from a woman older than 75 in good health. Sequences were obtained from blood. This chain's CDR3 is CASSLLQGRTEAFF. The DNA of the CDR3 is TGTGCCAGCAGCTTATTACAGGGGAGGACTGAAGCTTTCTTT.